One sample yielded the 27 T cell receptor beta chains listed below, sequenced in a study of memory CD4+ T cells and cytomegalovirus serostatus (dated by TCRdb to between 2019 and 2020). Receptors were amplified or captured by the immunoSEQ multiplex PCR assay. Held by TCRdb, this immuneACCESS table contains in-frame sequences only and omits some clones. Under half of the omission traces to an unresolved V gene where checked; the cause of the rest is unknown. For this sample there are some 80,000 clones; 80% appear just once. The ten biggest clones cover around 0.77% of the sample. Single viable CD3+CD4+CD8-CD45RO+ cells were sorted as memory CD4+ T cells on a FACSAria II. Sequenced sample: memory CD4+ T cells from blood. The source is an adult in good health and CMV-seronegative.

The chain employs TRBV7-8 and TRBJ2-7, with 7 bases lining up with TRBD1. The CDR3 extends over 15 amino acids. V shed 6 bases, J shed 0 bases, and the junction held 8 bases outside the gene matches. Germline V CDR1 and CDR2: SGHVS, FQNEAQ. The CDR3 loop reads CASSSFRDSSYEQYF. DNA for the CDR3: TGTGCCAGCAGTTCCTTCCGGGACAGCTCCTACGAGCAGTACTTC.

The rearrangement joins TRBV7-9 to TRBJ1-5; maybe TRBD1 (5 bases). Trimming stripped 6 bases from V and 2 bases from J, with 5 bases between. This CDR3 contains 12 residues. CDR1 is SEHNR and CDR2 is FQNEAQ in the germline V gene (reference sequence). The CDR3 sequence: CASRGGNQPQHF. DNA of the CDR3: TGTGCCAGCAGGGGGGGCAATCAGCCCCAGCATTTT.

CDR3 nucleotide sequence: TGTGCCAGCTCACAAGGGTCACCGGGACAGGGCGGCGAGCAGTACTTC. Amino acid sequence: CASSQGSPGQGGEQYF. The chain joins TRBV18 to TRBJ2-7; 9 nucleotides match TRBD1. Germline V gene data show CDR1 as KGHSH and CDR2 as LQKENI. The ends lost 4 bases at V and 6 bases at J; junction bases unmatched: 13. The CDR3 runs 16 residues.

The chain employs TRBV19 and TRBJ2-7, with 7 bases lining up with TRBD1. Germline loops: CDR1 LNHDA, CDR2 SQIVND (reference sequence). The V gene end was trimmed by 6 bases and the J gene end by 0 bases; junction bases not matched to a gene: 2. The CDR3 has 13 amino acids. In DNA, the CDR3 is TGTGCCAGTAGGCGACAGGGCTCCTACGAGCAGTACTTC. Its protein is CASRRQGSYEQYF.

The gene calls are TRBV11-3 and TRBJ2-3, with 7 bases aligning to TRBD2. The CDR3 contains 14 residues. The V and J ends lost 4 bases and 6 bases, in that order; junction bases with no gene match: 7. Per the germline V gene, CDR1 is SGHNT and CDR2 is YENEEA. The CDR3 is CASSWTRDRDTQYF. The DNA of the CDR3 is TGTGCCAGCAGCTGGACTAGGGATAGGGATACGCAGTATTTT.

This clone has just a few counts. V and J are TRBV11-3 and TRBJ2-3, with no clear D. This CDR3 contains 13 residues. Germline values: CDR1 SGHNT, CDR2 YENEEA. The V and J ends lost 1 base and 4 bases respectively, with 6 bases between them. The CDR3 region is CASSLGPSDTQYF. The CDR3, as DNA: TGTGCCAGCAGCTTAGGTCCATCAGATACGCAGTATTTT. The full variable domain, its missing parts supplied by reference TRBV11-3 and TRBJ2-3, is EAGVVQSPRYKIIEKKQPVAFWCNPISGHNTLYWYLQNLGQGPELLIRYENEEAVDDSQLPKDRFSAERLKGVDSTLKIQPAELGDSAVYLCASSLGPSDTQYFGPGTRLTVL.

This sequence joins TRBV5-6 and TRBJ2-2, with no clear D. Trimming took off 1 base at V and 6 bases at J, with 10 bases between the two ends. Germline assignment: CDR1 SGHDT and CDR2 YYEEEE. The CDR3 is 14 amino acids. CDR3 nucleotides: TGTGCCAGCAGCTTGTATGTAAACCCCGGGGAGCTGTTTTTT. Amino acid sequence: CASSLYVNPGELFF.

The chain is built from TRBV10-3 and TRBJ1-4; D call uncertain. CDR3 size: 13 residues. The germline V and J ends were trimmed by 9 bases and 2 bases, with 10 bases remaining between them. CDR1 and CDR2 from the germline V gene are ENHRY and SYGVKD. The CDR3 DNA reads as TGTGCCATAAAAGGTTCCACTAATGAAAAACTGTTTTTT. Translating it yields CAIKGSTNEKLFF.

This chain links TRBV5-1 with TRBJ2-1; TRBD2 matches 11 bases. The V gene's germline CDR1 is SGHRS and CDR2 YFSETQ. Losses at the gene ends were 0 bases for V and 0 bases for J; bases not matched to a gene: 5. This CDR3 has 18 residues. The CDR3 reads CASSLVLAGGLSYNEQFF. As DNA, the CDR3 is TGCGCCAGCAGCTTGGTTCTAGCGGGGGGCCTCTCCTACAATGAGCAGTTCTTC.

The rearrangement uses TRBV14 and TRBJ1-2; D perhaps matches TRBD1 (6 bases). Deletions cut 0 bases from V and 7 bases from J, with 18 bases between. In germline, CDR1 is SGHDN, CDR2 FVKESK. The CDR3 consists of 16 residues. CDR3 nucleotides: TGTGCCAGCAGCCAAGATCTTACAGGGATCGGCGGTGGCTACACCTTC. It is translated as CASSQDLTGIGGGYTF.

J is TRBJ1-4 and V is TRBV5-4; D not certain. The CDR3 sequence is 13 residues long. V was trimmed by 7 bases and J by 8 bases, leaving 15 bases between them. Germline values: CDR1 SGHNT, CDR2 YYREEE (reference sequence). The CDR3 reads CASSSVEAEKLFF. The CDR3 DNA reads TGTGCCAGCTCGAGCGTGGAGGCGGAAAAACTGTTTTTT.

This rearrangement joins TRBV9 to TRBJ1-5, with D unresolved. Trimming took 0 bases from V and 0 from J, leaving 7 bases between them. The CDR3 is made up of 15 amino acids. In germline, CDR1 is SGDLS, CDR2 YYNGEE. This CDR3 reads CASSVGVSSNQPQHF. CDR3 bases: TGTGCCAGCAGCGTAGGAGTTAGTAGCAATCAGCCCCAGCATTTT.

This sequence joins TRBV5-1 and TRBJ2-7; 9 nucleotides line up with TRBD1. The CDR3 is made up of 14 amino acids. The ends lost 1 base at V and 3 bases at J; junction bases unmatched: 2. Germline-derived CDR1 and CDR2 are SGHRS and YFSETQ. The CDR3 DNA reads TGCGCCAGCAGCTTGACAGGGGGCGGCTACGAGCAGTACTTC. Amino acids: CASSLTGGGYEQYF. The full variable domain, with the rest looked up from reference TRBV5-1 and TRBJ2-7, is KAGVTQTPRYLIKTRGQQVTLSCSPISGHRSVSWYQQTPGQGLQFLFEYFSETQRNKGNFPGRFSGRQFSNSRSEMNVSTLELGDSALYLCASSLTGGGYEQYFGPGTRLTVT.

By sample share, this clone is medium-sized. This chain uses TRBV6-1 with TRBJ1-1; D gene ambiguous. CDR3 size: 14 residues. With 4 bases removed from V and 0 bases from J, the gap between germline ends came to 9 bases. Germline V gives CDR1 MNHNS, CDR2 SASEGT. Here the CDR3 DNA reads TGTGCCAGCAGTGCGGCAAATATGAACACTGAAGCTTTCTTT. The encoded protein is CASSAANMNTEAFF.

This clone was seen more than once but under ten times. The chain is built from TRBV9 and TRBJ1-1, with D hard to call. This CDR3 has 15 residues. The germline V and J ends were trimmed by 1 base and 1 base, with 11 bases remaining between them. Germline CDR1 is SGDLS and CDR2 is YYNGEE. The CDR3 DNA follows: TGTGCCAGCAGCGTACTGATGGGAGGGAACACTGAAGCTTTCTTT. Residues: CASSVLMGGNTEAFF.

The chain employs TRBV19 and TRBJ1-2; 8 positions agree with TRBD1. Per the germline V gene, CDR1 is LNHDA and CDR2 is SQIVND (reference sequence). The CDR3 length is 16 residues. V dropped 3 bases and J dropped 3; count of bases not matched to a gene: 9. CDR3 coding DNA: TGTGCCAGTAGTATCTCGCCGGGACAGGCTTACTATGGCTACACCTTC. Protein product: CASSISPGQAYYGYTF.

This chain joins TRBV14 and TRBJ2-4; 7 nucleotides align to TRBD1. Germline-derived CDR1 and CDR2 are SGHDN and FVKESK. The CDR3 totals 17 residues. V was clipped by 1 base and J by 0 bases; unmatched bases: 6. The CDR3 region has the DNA TGTGCCAGCAGCCAAGTTACAGGGGATCTAGCCAAAAACATTCAGTACTTC. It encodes CASSQVTGDLAKNIQYF.

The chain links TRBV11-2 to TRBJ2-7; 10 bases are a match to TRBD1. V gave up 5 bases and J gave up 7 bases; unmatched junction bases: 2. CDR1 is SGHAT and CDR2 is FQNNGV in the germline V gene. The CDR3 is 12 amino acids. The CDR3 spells CASSRDRGEQYF. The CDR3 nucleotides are TGTGCCAGCAGCCGGGACAGGGGAGAGCAGTACTTC.

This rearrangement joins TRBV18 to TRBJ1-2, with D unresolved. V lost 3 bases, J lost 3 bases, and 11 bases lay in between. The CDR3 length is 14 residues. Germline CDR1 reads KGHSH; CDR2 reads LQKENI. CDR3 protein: CASSPTQVDYGYTF. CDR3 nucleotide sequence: TGTGCCAGCTCACCTACCCAGGTGGACTATGGCTACACCTTC. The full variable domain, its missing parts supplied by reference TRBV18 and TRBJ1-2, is NAGVMQNPRHLVRRRGQEARLRCSPMKGHSHVYWYRQLPEEGLKFMVYLQKENIIDESGMPKERFSAEFPKEGPSILRIQQVVRGDSAAYFCASSPTQVDYGYTFGSGTRLTVV.

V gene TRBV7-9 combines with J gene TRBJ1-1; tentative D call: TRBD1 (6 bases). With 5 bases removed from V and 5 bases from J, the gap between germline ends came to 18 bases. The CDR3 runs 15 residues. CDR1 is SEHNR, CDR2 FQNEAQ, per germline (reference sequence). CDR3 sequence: CASSTSWGTRTEAFF. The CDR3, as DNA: TGTGCCAGCAGCACCTCCTGGGGGACACGAACTGAAGCTTTCTTT. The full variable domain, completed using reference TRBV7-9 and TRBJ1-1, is DTGVSQNPRHKITKRGQNVTFRCDPISEHNRLYWYRQTLGQGPEFLTYFQNEAQLEKSRLLSDRFSAERPKGSFSTLEIQRTEQGDSAMYLCASSTSWGTRTEAFFGQGTRLTVV.

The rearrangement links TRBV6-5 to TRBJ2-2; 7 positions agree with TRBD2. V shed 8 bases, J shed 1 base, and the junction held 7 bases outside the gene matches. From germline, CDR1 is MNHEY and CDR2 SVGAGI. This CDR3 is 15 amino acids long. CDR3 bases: TGTGCCAGCGGGGGAGGGGTATTGAACACCGGGGAGCTGTTTTTT. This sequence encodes CASGGGVLNTGELFF.

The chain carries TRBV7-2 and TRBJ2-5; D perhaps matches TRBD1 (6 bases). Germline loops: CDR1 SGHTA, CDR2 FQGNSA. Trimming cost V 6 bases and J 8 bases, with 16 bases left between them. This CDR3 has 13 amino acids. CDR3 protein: CASSSAAGATQYF. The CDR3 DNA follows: TGTGCCAGCAGTTCGGCTGCAGGGGCAACCCAGTACTTC.

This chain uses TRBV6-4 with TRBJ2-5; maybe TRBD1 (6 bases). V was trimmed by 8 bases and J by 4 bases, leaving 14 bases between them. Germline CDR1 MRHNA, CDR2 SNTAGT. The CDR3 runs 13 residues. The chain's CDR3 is CASAQEDRETQYF. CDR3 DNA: TGTGCCAGCGCCCAAGAGGACAGAGAGACCCAGTACTTC.

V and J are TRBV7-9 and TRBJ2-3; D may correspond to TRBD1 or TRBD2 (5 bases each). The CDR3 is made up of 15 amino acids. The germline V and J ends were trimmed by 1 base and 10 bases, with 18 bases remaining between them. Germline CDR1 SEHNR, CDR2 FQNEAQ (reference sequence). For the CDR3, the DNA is TGTGCCAGCAGCTTAGAGGGCGGCAGGGAGCCTCCGCAGTATTTT. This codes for CASSLEGGREPPQYF.

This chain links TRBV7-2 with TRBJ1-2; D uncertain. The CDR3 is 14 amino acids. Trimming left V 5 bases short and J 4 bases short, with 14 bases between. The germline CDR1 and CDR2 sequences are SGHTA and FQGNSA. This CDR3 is CASSPAGAGYGYTF. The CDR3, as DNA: TGTGCCAGCAGCCCGGCGGGTGCCGGCTATGGCTACACCTTC.

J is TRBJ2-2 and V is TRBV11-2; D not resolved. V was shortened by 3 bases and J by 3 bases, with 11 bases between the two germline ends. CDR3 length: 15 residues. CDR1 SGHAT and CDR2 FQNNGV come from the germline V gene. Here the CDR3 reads CASSFHSGDTGELFF. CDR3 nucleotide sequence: TGTGCCAGCAGCTTTCACAGTGGGGACACCGGGGAGCTGTTTTTT.

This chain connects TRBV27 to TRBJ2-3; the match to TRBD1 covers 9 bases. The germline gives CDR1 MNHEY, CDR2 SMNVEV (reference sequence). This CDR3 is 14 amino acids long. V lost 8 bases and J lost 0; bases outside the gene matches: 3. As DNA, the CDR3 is TGTGCCAGCTCACAGGGGGCGAGCACAGATACGCAGTATTTT. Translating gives CASSQGASTDTQYF.